This T cell receptor (beta chain) was recorded in a study of T cell responses to AZD1222 COVID-19 vaccine. Study results and caveats: Within unmutated variant regions lay the reported targets of nearly half of spike-specific TCRs.

The method was immunoSEQ multiplex PCR; TCRdb's version includes in-frame clones alone and lacks a portion of them. The data hold approximately 220,000 clones, with about 92% observed a single time. Concerning this clone: The antigen is unknown.

The source was peripheral blood, collected on day 0 of MenACWY control vaccination. The clonotype comes from an adult in good health.

The CDR3 DNA reads as TGCGCCAGCAGCTTACAGGGACCTGAAGCTTTCTTT. Translated: CASSLQGPEAFF. The chain has TRBV5-1 and TRBJ1-1; D perhaps matches TRBD1 (6 bases). Trimming left V 2 bases short and J 6 bases short, with 8 bases between. Per the germline V gene, CDR1 is SGHRS and CDR2 is YFSETQ. This CDR3 region has 12 residues.